The rows below give T cell receptor beta chains drawn from one sample of a study of Tregs in tolerant kidney transplant recipients. Sequencing was performed with immunoSEQ multiplex PCR; in TCRdb, only in-frame clones are kept and a portion is missing. Among 200,000 to 300,000 clones listed, roughly 80% were seen once. What was sequenced was CD4+ T cells from blood. The receptors here all came from a human donor in good health. Both conserved end residues are part of each CDR3. A D gene is named only where the DNA matches it firmly. Clone size appears in some rows only: once, few, many, or a class for an expanded clone.

D gene,V gene,J gene,clone size,CDR3 DNA,CDR3 protein
.,TRBV25-1,TRBJ1-1,.,TGTGCCAGCAGTGAATATTTTGGGACGGGCACTGAAGCTTTCTTT,CASSEYFGTGTEAFF
.,TRBV7-8,TRBJ2-2,.,TGTGCCAGCAGCTTAAGCGGAAACACCGGGGAGCTGTTTTTT,CASSLSGNTGELFF
.,TRBV7-2,TRBJ2-7,.,TGTGCCAGCAGCTTCTTCGTCCTCAGGGAAGAGCAGTACTTC,CASSFFVLREEQYF
.,TRBV5-1,TRBJ2-5,once,TGCGCCAGCAGCGTGGATTATCGTACAAGGGAGACCCAGTACTTC,CASSVDYRTRETQYF
.,TRBV2,TRBJ2-2,once,TGTGCCAGCAGTACCCAGCAGGCCAGGGCCGGGGAGCTGTTTTTT,CASSTQQARAGELFF
.,TRBV5-1,TRBJ1-1,.,TGCGCCAGCAGCTTGCGTACAGGGCCGAACACTGAAGCTTTCTTT,CASSLRTGPNTEAFF
.,TRBV11-1,TRBJ1-2,.,TGTGCCAGCAGTCTTCGGGGGGAAGGTGATGGCTACACCTTC,CASSLRGEGDGYTF
.,TRBV10-3,TRBJ2-7,.,TGTGCCATCAGTGACCCCAATGGCTCCTACGAGCAGTACTTC,CAISDPNGSYEQYF
TRBD1,TRBV5-4,TRBJ2-7,.,TGTGCCAGCAGCTTGTACCAGGGGGTACACGAGCAGTACTTC,CASSLYQGVHEQYF
.,TRBV4-1,TRBJ1-2,.,TGCGCCAGCAGCCAAGATGAGCGGAACTATGGCTACACCTTC,CASSQDERNYGYTF
TRBD2,TRBV7-9,TRBJ2-2,.,TGTGCCAGCAGCCCGCGGGAGGTTGGTTCCGGGGAGCTGTTTTTT,CASSPREVGSGELFF
.,TRBV7-2,TRBJ1-4,.,TGTGCCAGCAGCTCACAGGGAGGTACTAATGAAAAACTGTTTTTT,CASSSQGGTNEKLFF
.,TRBV5-1,TRBJ2-5,.,TGCGCCAGCAGCTTCGTAGGGGCCGGGGAGACCCAGTACTTC,CASSFVGAGETQYF
TRBD1,TRBV6-4,TRBJ2-6,.,TGTGCCAGCAGTGGACAGGGCTCATCTGGGGCCAACGTCCTGACTTTC,CASSGQGSSGANVLTF
TRBD1,TRBV18,TRBJ1-3,.,TGTGCCAGCTCACCTGACAGGGGGCATGGAAACACCATATATTTT,CASSPDRGHGNTIYF
.,TRBV6-5,TRBJ2-7,.,TGTGCCAGCAGTTCCTCTGGGACAACCAGGGGCTACGAGCAGTACTTC,CASSSSGTTRGYEQYF
.,TRBV5-4,TRBJ2-7,.,TGTGCCAGCAGCTCGGGGAGCCGCTACGAGCAGTACTTC,CASSSGSRYEQYF
.,TRBV19,TRBJ2-7,.,TGTGCCAGTAGTATAGCGGGAGTGGTATACGAGCAGTACTTC,CASSIAGVVYEQYF
.,TRBV19,TRBJ2-7,.,TGTGCCAGTAGAGGCCAGGGTACCTACGAGCAGTACTTC,CASRGQGTYEQYF
.,TRBV10-1,TRBJ2-5,few,TGCGCCAGCAGTGATGCAGGAATCCAAGAGACCCAGTACTTC,CASSDAGIQETQYF
.,TRBV9,TRBJ1-3,.,TGTGCCAGCAGCGTAGTTGGGGGCTCTGGAAACACCATATATTTT,CASSVVGGSGNTIYF
.,TRBV6-5,TRBJ1-2,few,TGTGCCAGCAGCCAGGGGAACTATGGCTACACCTTC,CASSQGNYGYTF
.,TRBV6-5,TRBJ1-5,.,TGTGCCAGCAGTTACCTCAAGGACAATCAGCCCCAGCATTTT,CASSYLKDNQPQHF
.,TRBV18,TRBJ1-1,.,TGTGCCAGCTCACCAGGCAGAAGGAACACTGAAGCTTTCTTT,CASSPGRRNTEAFF
.,TRBV10-2,TRBJ1-3,.,TGCGCCAGCAGTGAGTCGTCGGGAAACACCATATATTTT,CASSESSGNTIYF
.,TRBV2,TRBJ1-1,once,TGTGCCAGCGGTAAGGTCCTTAGGGGGGCTGAAGCTTTCTTT,CASGKVLRGAEAFF
.,TRBV19,TRBJ2-7,.,TGTGCCAGTAGTTCCCGGACGGGTTCAGCGTACGAGCAGTACTTC,CASSSRTGSAYEQYF
.,TRBV2,TRBJ1-6,few,TGTGCCAGCAGTGAGAATTCACCCCTCCACTTT,CASSENSPLHF
.,TRBV6-5,TRBJ1-5,.,TGTGCCAGCACCCTAGGGGGGTATGGCAATCAGCCCCAGCATTTT,CASTLGGYGNQPQHF
.,TRBV6-5,TRBJ1-2,once,TGTGCCAGCAGTTACCTAACAGGGCCCTATGGCTACACCTTC,CASSYLTGPYGYTF
.,TRBV19,TRBJ2-4,.,TGTGCCAGTAGTACCGACCTCGGGTCAGGCAAAAACATTCAGTACTTC,CASSTDLGSGKNIQYF
.,TRBV5-6,TRBJ2-3,.,TGTGCCAGCAGCTTCAGGAGGAGCACAGATACGCAGTATTTT,CASSFRRSTDTQYF
TRBD1,TRBV5-8,TRBJ1-5,once,TGTGCCAGCAGCACGGGACAGGGGATTAGCAATCAGCCCCAGCATTTT,CASSTGQGISNQPQHF
TRBD1,TRBV19,TRBJ1-4,few,TGTGCCAGTAGTACATCGACAGGGGGCTCACCAACTAATGAAAAACTGTTTTTT,CASSTSTGGSPTNEKLFF
TRBD1,TRBV7-6,TRBJ1-2,once,TGTGCCAGCACCGCCGGGACAGGGGGCTATGGCTACACCTTC,CASTAGTGGYGYTF
.,TRBV7-9,TRBJ2-7,few,TGTGCCAGCAGCTTGAATAGAGCCTACGAGCAGTACTTC,CASSLNRAYEQYF
TRBD1,TRBV6-5,TRBJ1-5,.,TGTGCCAGCAGAAGGGACAGGGGGTCAGATCAGCCCCAGCATTTT,CASRRDRGSDQPQHF
TRBD2,TRBV2,TRBJ2-5,.,TGTGCCAGCACGGAGGGACTAGCGGGGAACCAAGAGACCCAGTACTTC,CASTEGLAGNQETQYF
.,TRBV5-4,TRBJ2-5,.,TGTGCCAGCTCCCTCCGCAGCTTCCCAGAGACCCAGTACTTC,CASSLRSFPETQYF
.,TRBV19,TRBJ1-1,.,TGTGCCAGTAGTCCCTGGGCAGGTCGACCCGCCTGGGAAGCTTTCTTT,CASSPWAGRPAWEAFF
TRBD2,TRBV5-5,TRBJ2-7,.,TGTGCCAGCAGCATAGGACTAGCGGGGGGGCTGCAGTACTTC,CASSIGLAGGLQYF
.,TRBV15,TRBJ1-2,.,TGTGCCACCAGCAGATGGACGGGCCTCGGCTACACCTTC,CATSRWTGLGYTF
.,TRBV6-5,TRBJ1-2,.,TGTGCCAGCAGGAGCAGGGAAGGGTATGGCTACACCTTC,CASRSREGYGYTF
TRBD1,TRBV10-1,TRBJ2-6,.,TGCGCCAGCAGTGCCGGGACAGATCTAAGCTCTGGGGCCAACGTCCTGACTTTC,CASSAGTDLSSGANVLTF
.,TRBV7-3,TRBJ2-7,.,TGTGCCAGCAGCTTAGTGCAGACCTACGAGCAGTACTTC,CASSLVQTYEQYF
TRBD2,TRBV2,TRBJ2-1,.,TGTGCCAGCAGCTCCCACAGCGGGAGGGGTAACTACAATGAGCAGTTCTTC,CASSSHSGRGNYNEQFF
.,TRBV5-8,TRBJ1-2,few,TGTGCCAGCAGCTTGCCCGGTTTGAACTATGGCTACACCTTC,CASSLPGLNYGYTF
.,TRBV7-8,TRBJ1-3,.,TGTGCCAGCAGCCCTCAAAGAGGTGGGAAAAGAAACACCATATATTTT,CASSPQRGGKRNTIYF
TRBD1,TRBV5-1,TRBJ1-4,.,TGCGCCAGCAAAACGGGACAGGGAATAGGTAATGAAAAACTGTTTTTT,CASKTGQGIGNEKLFF
TRBD1,TRBV30,TRBJ2-7,.,TGTGCCTGGAGTGTACTAAGGGACAGGGTAGCCTACGAGCAGTACTTC,CAWSVLRDRVAYEQYF
TRBD2,TRBV9,TRBJ2-7,.,TGTGCCAGCAGCGTAGCCCCAACGGGGAGGGGCGAGCAGTACTTC,CASSVAPTGRGEQYF
.,TRBV11-3,TRBJ1-1,.,TGTGCCAGCAGTTACCAAGATAACACTGAAGCTTTCTTT,CASSYQDNTEAFF
.,TRBV2,TRBJ2-2,.,TGTGCCAGCGGGCGAAGGGGGGCCAACACCGGGGAGCTGTTTTTT,CASGRRGANTGELFF
.,TRBV7-2,TRBJ2-1,.,TGTGCCAGCTTCCCGGGCGGAAGCTCCTACAATGAGCAGTTCTTC,CASFPGGSSYNEQFF